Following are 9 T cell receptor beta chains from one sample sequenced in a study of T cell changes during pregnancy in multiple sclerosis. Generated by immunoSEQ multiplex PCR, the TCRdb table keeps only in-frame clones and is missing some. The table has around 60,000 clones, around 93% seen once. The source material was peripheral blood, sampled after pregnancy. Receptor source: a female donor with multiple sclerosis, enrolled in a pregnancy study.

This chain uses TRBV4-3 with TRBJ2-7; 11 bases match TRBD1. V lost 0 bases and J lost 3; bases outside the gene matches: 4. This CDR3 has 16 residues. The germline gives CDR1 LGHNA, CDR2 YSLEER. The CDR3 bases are TGCGCCAGCAGCCAAGATGGACAGGGGGCGATCTACGAGCAGTACTTC. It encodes CASSQDGQGAIYEQYF.

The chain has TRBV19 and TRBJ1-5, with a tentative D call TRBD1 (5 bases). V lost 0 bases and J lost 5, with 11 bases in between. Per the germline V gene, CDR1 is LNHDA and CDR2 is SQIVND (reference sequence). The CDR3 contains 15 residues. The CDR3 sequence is CASSIDGGVDQPQHF. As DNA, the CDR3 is TGTGCCAGTAGTATAGATGGAGGGGTTGATCAGCCCCAGCATTTT.

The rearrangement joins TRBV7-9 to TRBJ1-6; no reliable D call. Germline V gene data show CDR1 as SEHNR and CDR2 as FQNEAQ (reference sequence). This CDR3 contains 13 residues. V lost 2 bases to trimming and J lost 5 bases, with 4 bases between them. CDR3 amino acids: CASSLQDNSPLHF. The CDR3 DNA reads TGTGCCAGCAGCTTACAGGATAATTCACCCCTCCACTTT.

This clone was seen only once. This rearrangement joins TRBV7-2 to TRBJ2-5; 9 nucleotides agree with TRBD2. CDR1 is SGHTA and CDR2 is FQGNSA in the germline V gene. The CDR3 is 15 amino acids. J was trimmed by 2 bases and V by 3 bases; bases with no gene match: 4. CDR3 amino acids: CASSLASGTQETQYF. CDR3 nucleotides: TGTGCCAGCAGCTTGGCTAGCGGGACGCAAGAGACCCAGTACTTC.

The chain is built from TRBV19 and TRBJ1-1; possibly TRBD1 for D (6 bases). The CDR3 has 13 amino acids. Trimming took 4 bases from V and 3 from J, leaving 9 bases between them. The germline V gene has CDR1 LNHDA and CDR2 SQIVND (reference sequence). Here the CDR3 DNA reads TGTGCCAGTAGTACGACAGGCCACACTGAAGCTTTCTTT. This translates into CASSTTGHTEAFF. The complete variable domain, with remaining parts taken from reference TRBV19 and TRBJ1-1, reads DGGITQSPKYLFRKEGQNVTLSCEQNLNHDAMYWYRQDPGQGLRLIYYSQIVNDFQKGDIAEGYSVSREKKESFPLTVTSAQKNPTAFYLCASSTTGHTEAFFGQGTRLTVV.

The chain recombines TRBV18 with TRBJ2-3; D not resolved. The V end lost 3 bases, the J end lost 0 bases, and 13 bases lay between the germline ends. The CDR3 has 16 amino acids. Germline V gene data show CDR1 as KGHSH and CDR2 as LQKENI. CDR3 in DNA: TGTGCCAGCTCACCGAAGAACTATCCAAGCACAGATACGCAGTATTTT. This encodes CASSPKNYPSTDTQYF. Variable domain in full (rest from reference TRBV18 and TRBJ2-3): NAGVMQNPRHLVRRRGQEARLRCSPMKGHSHVYWYRQLPEEGLKFMVYLQKENIIDESGMPKERFSAEFPKEGPSILRIQQVVRGDSAAYFCASSPKNYPSTDTQYFGPGTRLTVL.

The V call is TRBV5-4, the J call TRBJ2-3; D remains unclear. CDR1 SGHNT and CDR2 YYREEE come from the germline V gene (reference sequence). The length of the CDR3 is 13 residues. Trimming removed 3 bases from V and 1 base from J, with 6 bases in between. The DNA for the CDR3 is TGTGCCAGCAGCTCAGGTCGCACAGATACGCAGTATTTT. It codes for CASSSGRTDTQYF. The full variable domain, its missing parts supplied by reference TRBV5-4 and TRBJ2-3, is ETGVTQSPTHLIKTRGQQVTLRCSSQSGHNTVSWYQQALGQGPQFIFQYYREEENGRGNFPPRFSGLQFPNYSSELNVNALELDDSALYLCASSSGRTDTQYFGPGTRLTVL.

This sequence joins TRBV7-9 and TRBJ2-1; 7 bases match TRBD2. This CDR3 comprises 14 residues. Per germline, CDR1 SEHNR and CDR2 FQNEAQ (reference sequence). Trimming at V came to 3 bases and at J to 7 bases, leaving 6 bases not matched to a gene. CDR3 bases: TGTGCCAGCAGCTTGTCTAGCGGAGGAAATGAGCAGTTCTTC. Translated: CASSLSSGGNEQFF.

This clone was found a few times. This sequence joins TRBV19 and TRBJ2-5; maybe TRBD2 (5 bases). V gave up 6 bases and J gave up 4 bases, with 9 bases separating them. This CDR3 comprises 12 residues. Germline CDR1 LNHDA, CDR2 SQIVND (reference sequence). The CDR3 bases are TGTGCCAGTAGACAAAGCGGAGAGACCCAGTACTTC. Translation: CASRQSGETQYF.